This is a list of T cell receptor beta chains from one sample in a study of T-cell memory formation after mild COVID-19. Each CDR3 protein is one row after TCRdb ran MiXCR on the 5' RACE reads. The table has 200,000 to 250,000 distinct CDR3 sequences, around a tenth seen once. What was sequenced was PBMCs or a T cell subset sorted from them (not recorded which). These TCRs come from a man in his late teens or twenties who had mild COVID-19 (a few samples of this study predate the infection). Cell type and time point are not known. The CDR3 runs from the conserved cysteine through the conserved F or W. The order of the fields is V gene, D gene, clone size, J gene, CDR3 DNA, CDR3 protein. A D gene is named only where the DNA matches it firmly. Clone size is not always given. Where it is, it says once, few, many or a class for expanded clones.

>TRBV15|-|few|TRBJ2-3
TGTGCCACCAGCAGAGATCGGCCGAGAGATACGCAGTATTTT
CATSRDRPRDTQYF
>TRBV11-2|-|-|TRBJ1-2
TGTGCCAGCAGCCAAAAAACGGGACCTAAGTATGGCTACACCTTC
CASSQKTGPKYGYTF
>TRBV4-2|-|few|TRBJ1-6
TGTGCCAGCAGCCAAGATCACAATTCACCCCTCCACTTT
CASSQDHNSPLHF
>TRBV7-8|-|few|TRBJ1-2
TGTGCCAGCAGCTTAGCCGCGGGGCCGGCGGGGGGCTACACCTTC
CASSLAAGPAGGYTF
>TRBV4-3|-|few|TRBJ2-2
TGCGCCAGCAGCCAAGATCAATGGTGGAGGACGGGGACCGGGGAGCTGTTTTTT
CASSQDQWWRTGTGELFF
>TRBV4-1|-|-|TRBJ1-6
TGCGCCAGCAGCCTCCAAACGGGACGGGATAATTCACCCCTCCACTTT
CASSLQTGRDNSPLHF
>TRBV20-1|-|-|TRBJ2-5
TGCAGTGCTAGATATAGACAGCAAGAGACCCAGTACTTC
CSARYRQQETQYF
>TRBV7-9|-|-|TRBJ2-3
TGTGCCAGCAGCTTAGGTCGGGGACGCACAGATACGCAGTATTTT
CASSLGRGRTDTQYF
>TRBV7-2|-|few|TRBJ2-3
TGTGCCAGCAGAGGGGAGGCCACAGATACGCAGTATTTT
CASRGEATDTQYF
>TRBV29-1|-|-|TRBJ2-5
TGCAGCGTTGTGCCAGATATACAAGAGACCCAGTACTTC
CSVVPDIQETQYF
>TRBV5-1|-|few|TRBJ1-5
TGCGCCAGCAGCTTGACTGGGGTCAATCAGCCCCAGCATTTT
CASSLTGVNQPQHF
>TRBV12-3/TRBV12-4|TRBD2|-|TRBJ2-4
TGTGCCAGCAGCCAGCGGGGGGGGGCCAAAAACATTCAGTACTTC
CASSQRGGAKNIQYF
>TRBV9|-|many|TRBJ2-1
TGTGCCAGCAGCGTAGTGCGGGTAGGGGATGAGCAGTTCTTC
CASSVVRVGDEQFF
>TRBV6-1|-|many|TRBJ1-2
TGTGCCAGCAGGACCACAGGGACCTATGGCTACACCTTC
CASRTTGTYGYTF
>TRBV7-2|-|few|TRBJ1-3
TGTGCCAGCAGCTTAGCCCCTATGAGAGGAAACACCATATATTTT
CASSLAPMRGNTIYF
>TRBV3-1|-|-|TRBJ2-6
TGTGCCAGCAGCCAAGGGACAGCTTCTGGGGCCAACGTCCTGACTTTC
CASSQGTASGANVLTF
>TRBV9|-|-|TRBJ1-1
TGTGCCAGCAGCGTAGGCCATGGGGGGGGCACTGAAGCTTTCTTT
CASSVGHGGGTEAFF
>TRBV20-1|-|many|TRBJ1-5
TGCAGTGCTAGAGGGCAGGGGCCCCGAAAGCATTTT
CSARGQGPRKHF
>TRBV5-1|-|few|TRBJ2-2
TGCGCCAGCATTGTTGGCGGGGAGCTGTTTTTT
CASIVGGELFF
>TRBV12-3/TRBV12-4|-|many|TRBJ2-7
TGTGCCAGCAGTTTAGCGGGAGCGGCGGGCGAGCAGTACTTC
CASSLAGAAGEQYF
>TRBV7-9|TRBD1|few|TRBJ1-5
TGTGCCAGCAGCTTAACTCGTGGCAGGGGGCCTCAGCCCCAGCATTTT
CASSLTRGRGPQPQHF
>TRBV11-2|-|-|TRBJ2-4
TGTGCCAGCAGCCCGAGGTCGGGGGTGCTAGCCAAAAACATTCAGTACTTC
CASSPRSGVLAKNIQYF
>TRBV10-3|TRBD1|-|TRBJ2-7
TGTGCCAACGCCCGGGACAGAGACTACGAGCAGTACTTC
CANARDRDYEQYF